The T cell receptor beta chain described here comes from a study of immune heterogeneity within non-small cell lung tumors. Bulk tumor genomic DNA was the template, and each sample received 450 to 650 ng. Far-apart biopsies, several per primary tumor, were taken during surgery. These patients got curative surgery after being newly diagnosed with untreated non-small cell lung cancer. By share, this clonotype ranks as medium-sized (0.01 to 0.1%). A first 10-cycle multiplex round used 32 V-gene and 13 J-gene primers on TCR beta CDR3. TCRdb re-derived calls from the multiplex PCR reads in MiXCR, one entry per CDR3 protein. The sample lists 2,500 to 3,500 distinct CDR3 sequences, under 55% occurring once. This CDR3 contains 16 residues. Deletions cut 4 bases from V and 4 bases from J, with 17 bases between. Germline V gene data show CDR1 as KGHDR and CDR2 as SFDVKD.

The chain combines TRBV24-1 with TRBJ2-3; D gene unclear. This sequence was found in a man between 60 and 70 years old with non-small cell lung cancer. The source material was lung tumor tissue. CDR3 DNA: TGTGCCACCAGTGAGGGTGACGAGGATGGAGCAGATACGCAGTATTTT. The encoded protein is CATSEGDEDGADTQYF.